The next 15 T cell receptor beta chains were all read from a single sample in a study of Ad26.COV2.S vaccination and SARS-CoV-2 variants. Assay used: immunoSEQ multiplex PCR; TCRdb lists only in-frame clones, some missing. Of 380,000 or so clones listed, approximately 90% are singletons. Treatment of the sample: roughly 19 received Ad26.COV2.S at low or high dose, single or two shots; about 5 received placebo; per-sample allocation not given. Sampling occurred on day 63 after the first vaccine or placebo injection. The material was peripheral blood, obtained in a trial of Ad26.COV2.S vaccine versus placebo. All receptors derive from a person aged 18-65 years who received the Ad26.COV2.S COVID-19 vaccine or a placebo.

The chain links TRBV19 to TRBJ2-7; possibly TRBD1 or TRBD2 for D (5 bases each). The germline V gene encodes CDR1 LNHDA and CDR2 SQIVND (reference sequence). V gave up 2 bases and J gave up 5 bases, with 13 bases separating them. This CDR3 is built from 14 residues. CDR3 sequence reads: CASSIFLRGHEQYF. CDR3 DNA: TGTGCCAGTAGTATATTCTTGAGGGGCCACGAGCAGTACTTC.

The chain combines TRBV7-3 with TRBJ1-4; D is uncertain. With 3 bases removed from V and 0 bases from J, the gap between germline ends came to 11 bases. This CDR3 has 16 residues. Germline-derived CDR1 and CDR2 are SGHTA and FQGTGA. The CDR3 nucleotides are TGTGCCAGCAGCTTCTTCCAGGAAACAACTAATGAAAAACTGTTTTTT. Encoded protein: CASSFFQETTNEKLFF.

The chain employs TRBV27 and TRBJ2-3, with D tentatively TRBD1 or TRBD2 (6 bases each). The germline V gene has CDR1 MNHEY and CDR2 SMNVEV (reference sequence). Trimming shortened V by 6 bases and J by 6 bases, and 10 bases separated the two germline ends. The CDR3 sequence is 12 residues long. The CDR3: CASRVGGDTQYF. The CDR3 DNA sequence: TGTGCCAGCAGAGTAGGGGGGGATACGCAGTATTTT.

The count of this clone is one. V and J are TRBV10-3 and TRBJ2-7; D is possibly TRBD1 (6 bases). In germline, CDR1 is ENHRY, CDR2 SYGVKD. This CDR3 has 15 residues. V lost 6 bases and J 0 bases, leaving 15 bases between the germline ends. The CDR3 loop reads CAIRGAGTSSYEQYF. As DNA, the CDR3 is TGTGCCATCAGGGGGGCGGGCACCAGCTCCTACGAGCAGTACTTC.

The chain combines TRBV10-3 with TRBJ1-3; tentatively, D is TRBD1 (5 bases). This CDR3 has 17 residues. V lost 0 bases and J 0 bases, leaving 12 bases between the germline ends. Germline V gives CDR1 ENHRY, CDR2 SYGVKD. Here the CDR3 DNA reads TGTGCCATCAGTGAGTCGGGGCCACTCAACTCTGGAAACACCATATATTTT. The encoded protein is CAISESGPLNSGNTIYF.

The gene calls are TRBV18 and TRBJ1-5, with D tentatively TRBD1 (5 bases). Germline values: CDR1 KGHSH, CDR2 LQKENI. CDR3 size: 16 residues. Trimming cost V 0 bases and J 0 bases, with 9 bases left between them. The CDR3 here is CASSPPPGGSNQPQHF. In nucleotides, the CDR3 is TGTGCCAGCTCACCACCGCCGGGGGGTAGCAATCAGCCCCAGCATTTT.

V usage is TRBV9 and J usage is TRBJ2-2; TRBD2 might be the D (5 bases). The germline V gene encodes CDR1 SGDLS and CDR2 YYNGEE. This CDR3 is 16 amino acids long. Deletions cut 0 bases from V and 1 base from J, with 10 bases between. The CDR3 DNA sequence: TGTGCCAGCAGCGTAGAAGCCGGGAAGAACACCGGGGAGCTGTTTTTT. This gives the protein CASSVEAGKNTGELFF.

J is TRBJ1-1 and V is TRBV21-1; TRBD1 is the table's D call and was not checked against the DNA. TRBV21-1 is a known pseudogene. The CDR3 runs 19 residues. The CDR3 is CASSRPGTGGCFRDTEAFF. CDR3 in DNA: TGTGCCAGCAGCCGCCCCGGGACAGGGGGTTGTTTTCGGGACACTGAAGCTTTCTTT.

The chain has TRBV29-1 and TRBJ2-7, with a possible D match to TRBD1 (5 bases). The CDR3 length is 15 residues. The germline gives CDR1 SQVTM, CDR2 ANQGSEA. The V and J ends lost 7 bases and 6 bases respectively, with 25 bases between them. The CDR3 region has the DNA TGCAGCGCTGTCAGGATGGTGGCAGGGCGTAGCGAGCAGTACTTC. Translating gives CSAVRMVAGRSEQYF.

The chain couples TRBV5-1 to TRBJ2-1; no clear D gene. V lost 4 bases and J 10 bases, leaving 12 bases between the germline ends. The germline V gene encodes CDR1 SGHRS and CDR2 YFSETQ. The CDR3 is 12 amino acids. CDR3 loop: CASSPPDAEQFF. CDR3 nucleotides: TGCGCCAGCAGCCCACCGGACGCCGAGCAGTTCTTC.

The chain is built from TRBV6-2 or TRBV6-3 and TRBJ1-1; the D is unclear. Germline loops: CDR1 MNHEY, CDR2 SVGEGT. Trimming pared 2 bases from V and 6 bases from J, leaving 16 bases between. This CDR3 comprises 15 residues. The CDR3 protein is CASSYARASNPEAFF. The CDR3 nucleotides are TGTGCCAGCAGTTACGCGAGGGCAAGTAACCCTGAAGCTTTCTTT.

For the CDR3, the DNA is TGTGCCAGCAGTTTGACAGATTTCGCTAATTCACCCCTCCACTTT. Its translation: CASSLTDFANSPLHF. The rearrangement links TRBV2 to TRBJ1-6; TRBD1 is a possible D gene (5 bases). CDR3 length: 15 amino acids. The V gene lost 5 bases and the J gene lost 6 bases, with 14 bases spanning the gap. Germline V gene data show CDR1 as SNHLY and CDR2 as FYNNEI.

V gene TRBV4-1 combines with J gene TRBJ1-3; 7 nucleotides agree with TRBD1. After removal of 3 bases from V and 0 bases from J, the junction contained 11 bases not matched to a gene. The CDR3 spans 18 residues. CDR1 and CDR2 from the germline V gene are MGHRA and YSYEKL. The CDR3 here is CASSHEPGTVSSGNTIYF. CDR3 DNA sequence: TGCGCCAGCAGCCACGAGCCCGGGACAGTTAGCTCTGGAAACACCATATATTTT.

The chain links TRBV6-4 to TRBJ2-7; 7 bases agree with TRBD2. Germline CDR1 MRHNA, CDR2 SNTAGT. The CDR3 is 13 residues long. J lost 2 bases, V lost 6 bases, and 4 bases had no gene match. CDR3 bases: TGTGCCAGCAGGCCGCGGGGGACCTACGAGCAGTACTTC. It specifies CASRPRGTYEQYF.

This chain joins TRBV5-4 and TRBJ2-1; 10 bases map to TRBD2. The germline gives CDR1 SGHNT, CDR2 YYREEE (reference sequence). The CDR3 spans 16 residues. Trimming took 1 base from V and 6 from J; bases not matched to a gene: 7. CDR3 DNA: TGTGCCAGCAGCTTGACAGCGGGAGGGGGATTCAATGAGCAGTTCTTC. Translated, it gives CASSLTAGGGFNEQFF.